This T cell receptor (beta chain) was profiled in a study of shared clonotypes between healthy human individuals. Study context: Donor composition was a couple of women and a few men, aged 18 to 49.

Those who donated were healthy HIV-negative adults, with no recent acute infections or vaccinations reported. Unsorted samples used some 90 million PBMCs for genomic DNA. Replicate PCRs for unsorted PBMC used 300 ng DNA (around 30,000 T cell genomes). Profiling relied on immunoSEQ multiplex PCR, and the TCRdb table lists in-frame clones only, not all of them. The data show around 430,000 clones, with 79% seen just once and under 15% held by the top ten. This receptor was taken from a woman in her forties in good health. Some clones in this sample may be carry-over from other donors' samples. The sample was PBMCs.

For the CDR3, the DNA is TGCGCCAGCAGCCCGTGGGGGGGCGCGGCTGAAGCTTTCTTT. As protein: CASSPWGGAAEAFF. The chain carries TRBV5-1 and TRBJ1-1; a weak D match, TRBD1 (6 bases). Trimming shortened V by 4 bases and J by 6 bases, and 16 bases separated the two germline ends. The CDR3 is made up of 14 amino acids. CDR1 is SGHRS and CDR2 is YFSETQ in the germline V gene.